Shown below are 21 T cell receptor beta chains from a single sample sequenced in a study of T cell clonotyping in hematopoietic cell transplantation (dated by TCRdb to 2020 to 2022). This specimen's time point label, interpreted: 100 days after allo-HCT. The library was prepared using the immunoSEQ multiplex PCR assay. TCRdb holds this immuneACCESS table with in-frame rearrangements only. Some clones are missing; in checked studies, unresolved V genes explain under half, and the rest has no known cause. The sample contains 7,000 to 8,500 clones, roughly 88% of them found a single time. The ten largest make up about 7.2% of the sample. Sample: PBMCs, taken 100 days after allogeneic stem cell transplant. These receptors were obtained from a young adult male patient who had an allogeneic stem cell transplant from a related donor, so the T cells may come from the graft donor. Some clones in this sample may be carry-over from other donors' samples.

This chain links TRBV4-3 with TRBJ2-4, with D uncertain. Germline CDR1 is LGHNA and CDR2 is YSLEER. CDR3 size: 17 residues. V lost 1 base to trimming and J lost 2 bases, with 15 bases between them. CDR3 amino acids: CASSQVYLVHPKNIQYF. The CDR3 DNA reads as TGCGCCAGCAGCCAAGTCTACCTAGTGCATCCCAAAAACATTCAGTACTTC.

On this clone itself: Compared with germline, one end of the junction differs, possibly owing to a read error. The chain links TRBV7-9 to TRBJ1-2; TRBD1 is a possible D gene (5 bases). This CDR3 comprises 16 residues. Germline-derived CDR1 and CDR2 are SEHNR and FQNEAQ (reference sequence). The CDR3 DNA follows: TGCGCCAGCAGCCAAGCCTCCAAGATGGGGGGCTATGGCTACACCTTC. This translates into CASSQASKMGGYGYTF.

V is TRBV4-3 and J is TRBJ1-1; D gene unclear. Germline CDR1 reads LGHNA; CDR2 reads YSLEER. The CDR3 is made up of 12 amino acids. V was pared by 1 base and J by 6 bases, with 6 bases between. The CDR3 reads CASSQGGAEAFF. DNA for the CDR3: TGCGCCAGCAGCCAAGGTGGAGCTGAAGCTTTCTTT.

The genes are TRBV11-1 and TRBJ2-5, with TRBD1 identical over 8 bases. In germline, CDR1 is SGHAT, CDR2 FQDESV (reference sequence). The junction had 10 bases not matched to a gene; V was cut back by 5 bases and J by 5 bases. There are 15 residues in the CDR3. CDR3 amino acids: CASSPRDRFWETQYF. Written as DNA, the CDR3 is TGTGCCAGCAGCCCCCGGGACAGGTTCTGGGAGACCCAGTACTTC.

J is TRBJ2-5 and V is TRBV9, with D possibly TRBD1 on 6 matching bases. Trimming left V 1 base short and J 5 bases short, with 15 bases between. The CDR3 loop spans 15 amino acids. The germline V gene encodes CDR1 SGDLS and CDR2 YYNGEE. The CDR3 DNA follows: TGTGCCAGCAGCGTAATCCCAGGGGTGTGGGAGACCCAGTACTTC. The encoded protein is CASSVIPGVWETQYF.

The chain combines TRBV7-2 with TRBJ2-3, with D unresolved. The germline V and J ends were trimmed by 5 bases and 0 bases, with 18 bases remaining between them. The CDR3 has 17 amino acids. Germline values: CDR1 SGHTA, CDR2 FQGNSA. The CDR3 bases are TGTGCCAGCAGCCCCTCCATGGGCTTTCCAAGCACAGATACGCAGTATTTT. Translated: CASSPSMGFPSTDTQYF. Looking up the rest from reference TRBV7-2 and TRBJ2-3 gives the full variable domain: GAGVSQSPSNKVTEKGKDVELRCDPISGHTALYWYRQSLGQGLEFLIYFQGNSAPDKSGLPSDRFSAERTGGSVSTLTIQRTQQEDSAVYLCASSPSMGFPSTDTQYFGPGTRLTVL.

CDR3 in DNA: TGTGCCAGCAGCTTAGCCGGGACTAGCGACAATGAGCAGTTCTTC. As protein: CASSLAGTSDNEQFF. V usage is TRBV11-2 and J usage is TRBJ2-1; 10 bases line up with TRBD2. Germline assignment: CDR1 SGHAT and CDR2 FQNNGV. This CDR3 region has 15 residues. J lost 5 bases, V lost 1 base, and 2 bases had no gene match.

The V gene is TRBV14, the J gene TRBJ1-1; no clear D. CDR1 and CDR2 from the germline V gene are SGHDN and FVKESK. The V end was cut by 5 bases, the J end by 7 bases, with 8 bases between. This CDR3 is 11 amino acids long. CDR3 protein: CASSGVREAFF. The CDR3 DNA sequence: TGTGCCAGCAGCGGGGTTCGTGAAGCTTTCTTT.

This clone was seen more than once but under ten times. This chain connects TRBV21-1 to TRBJ1-1. TRBV21-1 is noted as a pseudogene. The CDR3 contains 19 residues. CDR3 in amino acids: CASSKGKRTVGDLNTEAFF. CDR3 nucleotide sequence: TGTGCCAGCAGCAAAGGCAAGCGCACGGTGGGTGACCTGAACACTGAAGCTTTCTTT.

The V call is TRBV9, the J call TRBJ2-2; TRBD2 matches 8 bases. Germline V CDR1 and CDR2: SGDLS, YYNGEE. The CDR3 is 17 residues long. V trimming: 1 base; J trimming: 2 bases; junction bases outside the gene matches: 7. The CDR3 DNA is TGTGCCAGCAGCGTACCTGTAGCGGGATCCAACACCGGGGAGCTGTTTTTT. It encodes CASSVPVAGSNTGELFF.

The chain links TRBV27 to TRBJ2-5, with D hard to call. The CDR3 has 11 residues. The V gene's germline CDR1 is MNHEY and CDR2 SMNVEV (reference sequence). V was shortened by 6 bases and J by 4 bases, with 6 bases between the two germline ends. In DNA, the CDR3 is TGTGCCAGCAGCACCAGAGAGACCCAGTACTTC. Translated, it gives CASSTRETQYF.

The chain links TRBV4-3 to TRBJ2-5; D may be TRBD1 (5 bases). The CDR3 has 15 residues. Trimming shortened V by 0 bases and J by 2 bases, and 10 bases separated the two germline ends. CDR1 is LGHNA and CDR2 is YSLEER in the germline V gene. The CDR3 protein is CASSQDRQGQETQYF. The CDR3 DNA reads as TGCGCCAGCAGCCAAGACCGTCAGGGACAAGAGACCCAGTACTTC.

This chain links TRBV9 with TRBJ1-1; no clear D. Germline V gene sequence: CDR1 SGDLS, CDR2 YYNGEE. The ends were cut back, 0 bases at V and 1 base at J, with 7 bases in the middle. The CDR3 is 14 amino acids. The chain's CDR3 is CASSVGDANTEAFF. CDR3 coding DNA: TGTGCCAGCAGCGTAGGTGACGCGAACACTGAAGCTTTCTTT.

The genes are TRBV19 and TRBJ1-1; D is uncertain. Trimming cost V 7 bases and J 5 bases, with 14 bases left between them. CDR1 LNHDA and CDR2 SQIVND come from the germline V gene (reference sequence). There are 13 residues in the CDR3. CDR3 in amino acids: CASTLTQRTEAFF. CDR3 nucleotide sequence: TGTGCCAGTACACTGACCCAAAGGACTGAAGCTTTCTTT.

The sample holds a few counts of this clone. The J gene is TRBJ1-1, the V gene TRBV19; D may be TRBD1 (6 bases). This CDR3 is 15 amino acids long. The ends were cut back, 8 bases at V and 2 bases at J, with 18 bases in the middle. Germline CDR1 reads LNHDA; CDR2 reads SQIVND (reference sequence). CDR3 sequence: CASDSPRGTNTEAFF. DNA for the CDR3: TGTGCCAGTGATTCCCCGAGGGGGACCAACACTGAAGCTTTCTTT. Drawing the rest from reference TRBV19 and TRBJ1-1, the complete variable domain is DGGITQSPKYLFRKEGQNVTLSCEQNLNHDAMYWYRQDPGQGLRLIYYSQIVNDFQKGDIAEGYSVSREKKESFPLTVTSAQKNPTAFYLCASDSPRGTNTEAFFGQGTRLTVV.

The chain employs TRBV7-8 and TRBJ2-1; D not resolved. Germline loops: CDR1 SGHVS, CDR2 FQNEAQ. Between the trimmed V and J ends, which lost 5 bases and 1 base, there was a span of 12 bases. CDR3 length: 15 residues. Here the CDR3 DNA reads TGTGCCAGCAGCACCCGACTTTATTCCTACAATGAGCAGTTCTTC. Encoded protein: CASSTRLYSYNEQFF.

This clone came up once. The chain joins TRBV6-5 to TRBJ2-3; 10 bases align to TRBD2. Germline V lookup: CDR1 MNHEY, CDR2 SVGAGI. The V and J ends lost 2 bases and 4 bases, in that order; junction bases with no gene match: 3. This CDR3 comprises 15 residues. CDR3 loop: CASSYGAGGADTQYF. CDR3 bases: TGTGCCAGCAGTTACGGAGCGGGAGGGGCAGATACGCAGTATTTT.

This clone was detected a few times. The chain carries TRBV12-5 and TRBJ2-1; TRBD2 agrees at 13 bases. The CDR3 loop spans 19 amino acids. Per the germline V gene, CDR1 is LGHNT and CDR2 is FRNRAP. With V trimmed by 3 bases and J by 3 bases, 11 bases remained unmatched. DNA for the CDR3: TGTGCTAGTGGTTTCTTCCACGGACTAGCGGGAGATCTCTACAATGAGCAGTTCTTC. Translated, it gives CASGFFHGLAGDLYNEQFF.

The CDR3 DNA reads TGTGCCTGGGTTGACAGGGGGGATGAGCAGTACGTC. Translated, it gives CAWVDRGDEQYV. The rearrangement links TRBV30 to TRBJ2-7, with 9 bases that match TRBD1. V was pared by 5 bases and J by 7 bases, with 6 bases of the junction left unmatched. The CDR3 length is 12 residues. Germline CDR1 reads GTSNPN; CDR2 reads SVGIG (reference sequence).

The table lists this clone with a few counts. Other DNA variants within this sample encode the same CDR3. The chain employs TRBV5-4 and TRBJ1-1, with D tentatively TRBD1 (5 bases). V was cut by 3 bases and J by 1 base, with 10 bases left in between. Germline-derived CDR1 and CDR2 are SGHNT and YYREEE (reference sequence). The CDR3 is made up of 14 amino acids. The CDR3 here is CASSWGDRNTEAFF. For the CDR3, the DNA is TGTGCCAGCAGCTGGGGAGACAGGAACACTGAAGCTTTCTTT.

The chain employs TRBV6-6 and TRBJ2-7, with TRBD1 matching over 7 bases. The CDR3 sequence is 13 residues long. The germline gives CDR1 MNHNY, CDR2 SVGAGI (reference sequence). The V and J ends lost 5 bases and 5 bases, in that order; junction bases with no gene match: 6. This CDR3 reads CASSGQEKDEQYV. CDR3 sequence (DNA): TGTGCCAGCAGTGGACAGGAGAAGGACGAGCAGTACGTC.